The 21 T cell receptor beta chains below come from one sample, sequenced in a study of shared clonotypes between healthy human individuals. Clones were sequenced by immunoSEQ multiplex PCR, and TCRdb holds only the in-frame ones, with some missing. The sample includes some 2 million clones, roughly 96% of them seen just once. The sequencing input was naive CD4+ T cells sorted from blood. The subset is: CD45RA+ positively selected. The receptors were gathered from a man aged 18 to 29 in good health.

This chain connects TRBV15 to TRBJ2-1; D may correspond to TRBD1 or TRBD2 (5 bases each). CDR1 and CDR2 (germline): LNHNV, YYDKDF (reference sequence). V was trimmed by 1 base and J by 2 bases, leaving 9 bases between them. The CDR3 totals 15 residues. The CDR3 region is CATSRVRGAYNEQFF. The CDR3, as DNA: TGTGCCACCAGCAGAGTAAGAGGGGCCTACAATGAGCAGTTCTTC.

Concerning this clone itself: Different DNA sequences within this sample yield the same CDR3. The rearrangement uses TRBV18 and TRBJ2-1; D might be TRBD1 or TRBD2, each matching 5 bases. V shed 1 base and J shed 4 bases, with 11 bases lying between them. The CDR3 is 15 amino acids. Germline V gives CDR1 KGHSH, CDR2 LQKENI. The CDR3 spells CASSPRGTPYNEQFF. The CDR3 nucleotides read TGTGCCAGCTCACCACGGGGGACCCCATACAATGAGCAGTTCTTC.

The V and J genes are TRBV6-6 and TRBJ1-1; D is possibly TRBD1 (5 bases). The CDR3 has 15 residues. Germline V gene lookup returns CDR1 MNHNY and CDR2 SVGAGI (reference sequence). Deletions cut 7 bases from V and 3 bases from J, with 18 bases between. CDR3 sequence (DNA): TGTGCCAGCATCTCCCAACGGGGGGAGTACACTGAAGCTTTCTTT. This gives the protein CASISQRGEYTEAFF.

About this clone: Other DNA sequences within the sample encode an identical CDR3. The DNA of the CDR3 is TGTGCCAGCAGCTTAGGGCAGAAAAATGAAAAACTGTTTTTT. Translating gives CASSLGQKNEKLFF. The chain combines TRBV11-2 with TRBJ1-4, with no clear D. V lost 1 base and J lost 5, with 8 bases in between. CDR1 is SGHAT, CDR2 FQNNGV, per germline. CDR3 length: 14 amino acids.

The rearrangement links TRBV5-1 to TRBJ2-5, with TRBD1 identical over 8 bases. The CDR3 has 15 amino acids. The junction had 5 bases not matched to a gene; V was cut back by 4 bases and J by 0 bases. Germline-derived CDR1 and CDR2 are SGHRS and YFSETQ. Here the CDR3 DNA reads TGCGCCAGCAGCGCCACAGGGGGTTACCAAGAGACCCAGTACTTC. Its translation is CASSATGGYQETQYF. Looking up the rest from reference TRBV5-1 and TRBJ2-5 gives the full variable domain: KAGVTQTPRYLIKTRGQQVTLSCSPISGHRSVSWYQQTPGQGLQFLFEYFSETQRNKGNFPGRFSGRQFSNSRSEMNVSTLELGDSALYLCASSATGGYQETQYFGPGTRLLVL.

This chain connects TRBV28 to TRBJ1-5; 8 nucleotides agree with TRBD1. The ends lost 5 bases at V and 5 bases at J; junction bases unmatched: 14. From germline, CDR1 is MDHEN and CDR2 SYDVKM. The CDR3 loop spans 17 amino acids. CDR3 DNA: TGTGCCAGCAGTCCCCTTTCCCTCAGGGGGCTTGATCAGCCCCAGCATTTT. Residues: CASSPLSLRGLDQPQHF.

V gene TRBV5-1 combines with J gene TRBJ2-7; unclear D gene. The germline V gene encodes CDR1 SGHRS and CDR2 YFSETQ. Deletions cut 4 bases from V and 2 bases from J, with 4 bases between. CDR3 size: 11 residues. The CDR3: CASSQTYEQYF. The DNA of the CDR3 is TGCGCCAGCAGCCAGACCTACGAGCAGTACTTC.

The V call is TRBV6-5, the J call TRBJ1-6, with D unresolved. V lost 2 bases, J lost 1 base, and 6 bases lay in between. Germline CDR1 and CDR2: MNHEY and SVGAGI. This CDR3 spans 15 amino acids. CDR3 DNA sequence: TGTGCCAGCAGTTACGTTAGTTCCTATAATTCACCCCTCCACTTT. Its protein product is CASSYVSSYNSPLHF.

Comment on this clone: Other DNA sequences in this sample translate to the same CDR3. The chain uses TRBV28 and TRBJ1-2; D is undetermined. V lost 2 bases and J 6 bases, leaving 7 bases between the germline ends. The CDR3 loop spans 12 amino acids. Germline CDR1 reads MDHEN; CDR2 reads SYDVKM. In nucleotides, the CDR3 is TGTGCCAGCAGTTTACTAGGTGATGGCTACACCTTC. This translates into CASSLLGDGYTF.

Of note for this clone: Possible read error: a much larger clone is one base away. The sample carries other DNA sequences with the same CDR3. This sequence joins TRBV7-9 and TRBJ2-7; D ambiguous. The CDR3 is 13 amino acids. V was trimmed by 0 bases and J by 1 base, leaving 4 bases between them. CDR1 is SEHNR and CDR2 is FQNEAQ in the germline V gene (reference sequence). For the CDR3, the DNA is TGTGCCAGCAGCTTAGCCGGGTCCTACGAGCAGTACTTC. The encoded protein is CASSLAGSYEQYF.

This rearrangement joins TRBV10-2 to TRBJ2-7; maybe TRBD1 (6 bases). V shed 7 bases and J shed 2 bases, with 18 bases lying between them. Germline V gene lookup returns CDR1 WSHSY and CDR2 SAAADI. The CDR3 covers 15 residues. CDR3 residues: CASTPQLGQPYEQYF. CDR3 DNA sequence: TGCGCCAGCACCCCACAACTTGGACAGCCCTACGAGCAGTACTTC.

CDR3 residues: CAVLEGGRDGYTF. Here the CDR3 DNA reads TGTGCCGTCCTCGAAGGGGGGAGGGATGGCTACACCTTC. V usage is TRBV10-3 and J usage is TRBJ1-2; tentative D call: TRBD1 (6 bases). V was clipped by 11 bases and J by 6 bases, with 19 bases between them. Germline CDR1 is ENHRY and CDR2 is SYGVKD. The CDR3 is 13 residues long.

The V gene is TRBV6-5, the J gene TRBJ2-3, with 7 bases that match TRBD1. CDR3 length: 15 residues. V was clipped by 7 bases and J by 2 bases; unmatched bases: 9. Germline loops: CDR1 MNHEY, CDR2 SVGAGI. CDR3 residues: CASNAGGSYTDTQYF. In nucleotides, the CDR3 is TGTGCCAGCAACGCAGGGGGTAGCTACACAGATACGCAGTATTTT.

The chain links TRBV29-1 to TRBJ1-3; 9 nucleotides align to TRBD1. This CDR3 region has 15 residues. CDR1 and CDR2 (germline): SQVTM, ANQGSEA. The J segment lost 4 bases and the V segment lost 2 bases, leaving 6 bases of the junction unmatched. The CDR3 sequence is CSVERGTGSGNTIYF. The CDR3 nucleotides are TGCAGCGTTGAAAGGGGGACAGGGTCGGGAAACACCATATATTTT.

The chain employs TRBV19 and TRBJ1-2; 8 bases line up with TRBD1. The V and J ends lost 7 bases and 1 base, in that order; junction bases with no gene match: 5. The CDR3 extends over 14 amino acids. Germline V gives CDR1 LNHDA, CDR2 SQIVND (reference sequence). The CDR3 loop reads CASTPTGVNYGYTF. As DNA, the CDR3 is TGTGCCAGTACCCCGACAGGGGTTAACTATGGCTACACCTTC.

This clone has a single count. This chain joins TRBV29-1 and TRBJ2-1; no clear D. In germline, CDR1 is SQVTM, CDR2 ANQGSEA. The CDR3 contains 16 residues. Deletions cut 3 bases from V and 3 bases from J, with 18 bases between. CDR3: CSVDFPTFSHYNEQFF. CDR3 DNA sequence: TGCAGCGTTGATTTTCCGACTTTCTCCCACTACAATGAGCAGTTCTTC.

The chain is built from TRBV9 and TRBJ2-3; TRBD2 agrees at 10 bases. The CDR3 extends over 15 amino acids. V lost 6 bases, J lost 3 bases, and 7 bases stayed unmatched. Germline lookup yields CDR1 SGDLS and CDR2 YYNGEE. The CDR3 region has the DNA TGTGCCAGCACCCCCGGGACTAGCGAGACAGATACGCAGTATTTT. This translates into CASTPGTSETDTQYF.

The V and J genes are TRBV2 and TRBJ2-1, with D tentatively TRBD2 (5 bases). This CDR3 has 14 residues. Trimming left V 8 bases short and J 6 bases short, with 17 bases between. Per the germline V gene, CDR1 is SNHLY and CDR2 is FYNNEI. CDR3 sequence reads: CASLPHEGFNEQFF. CDR3 DNA sequence: TGTGCCAGCCTCCCCCACGAGGGTTTCAATGAGCAGTTCTTC.

The rearrangement joins TRBV25-1 to TRBJ2-2, with 7 bases aligning to TRBD1. This CDR3 is built from 15 residues. The germline CDR1 and CDR2 sequences are MGHDK and SYGVNS. J gave up 4 bases and V 5 bases, and 7 bases lay outside the gene matches. The CDR3 sequence is CASSLDRAVTGELFF. DNA of the CDR3: TGTGCCAGCAGTCTTGACAGGGCGGTCACCGGGGAGCTGTTTTTT.

On this clone: This same CDR3 is encoded by further DNA sequences in the sample. The chain links TRBV30 to TRBJ1-2, with D possibly TRBD1 on 5 matching bases. Trimming cost V 5 bases and J 2 bases, with 12 bases left between them. Per germline, CDR1 GTSNPN and CDR2 SVGIG (reference sequence). This CDR3 is built from 13 residues. CDR3 loop: CAWAPGLNYGYTF. CDR3 DNA: TGTGCCTGGGCCCCGGGACTCAACTATGGCTACACCTTC.

The chain carries TRBV28 and TRBJ2-7; a possible D gene is TRBD1 (7 bases). Germline loops: CDR1 MDHEN, CDR2 SYDVKM. There are 15 residues in the CDR3. V was trimmed by 4 bases and J by 4 bases, leaving 17 bases between them. The CDR3 bases are TGTGCCAGCAGTTCTCATTCCGCGGGACAGTACGAGCAGTACTTC. It translates to CASSSHSAGQYEQYF.